The 9 T cell receptor beta chains below all came from one sample that was sequenced in a study of cytomegalovirus exposure and HLA in healthy donors. Primers: 60 Vbeta forward and 13 Jbeta reverse. Profiling relied on immunoSEQ multiplex PCR, and the TCRdb table lists in-frame clones only, not all of them. The sample contains fewer than 150,000 clones, around 70% of which appear only once. The material sequenced was PBMCs. The receptors stem from a woman in her thirties or forties in good health and CMV-seropositive.

CDR3 in amino acids: CAWSASGTYNSPLHF. CDR3 nucleotide sequence: TGTGCCTGGAGCGCATCCGGGACCTATAATTCACCCCTCCACTTT. This rearrangement joins TRBV30 to TRBJ1-6, with D unclear. CDR1 is GTSNPN, CDR2 SVGIG, per germline (reference sequence). The CDR3 runs to 15 residues. Trimming removed 3 bases at V and 2 bases at J, with 11 bases between.

The gene calls are TRBV6-6 and TRBJ2-1; TRBD2 aligns across 14 bases. Germline V gene data show CDR1 as MNHNY and CDR2 as SVGAGI (reference sequence). The CDR3 spans 15 residues. Losses at the gene ends were 6 bases for V and 4 bases for J; bases not matched to a gene: 2. The DNA of the CDR3 is TGTGCCAGCAGGGGACTAGCGGGGGCTTACAATGAGCAGTTCTTC. Its translation is CASRGLAGAYNEQFF.

This sequence joins TRBV6-1 and TRBJ1-3; no reliable D call. Germline V gives CDR1 MNHNS, CDR2 SASEGT. Trimming pared 7 bases from V and 0 bases from J, leaving 10 bases between. The CDR3 is 14 amino acids. CDR3 nucleotides: TGTGCCAGCATGAGGAGTATCTCTGGAAACACCATATATTTT. Translating gives CASMRSISGNTIYF.

The rearrangement links TRBV7-2 to TRBJ2-3, with TRBD1 matching 8 bases. The ends lost 3 bases at V and 2 bases at J; junction bases unmatched: 16. Per the germline V gene, CDR1 is SGHTA and CDR2 is FQGNSA. The CDR3 covers 19 residues. The CDR3 nucleotides read TGTGCCAGCAGCTTCTATCTTCGCCGGGACAGGACAATCACAGATACGCAGTATTTT. Translating it yields CASSFYLRRDRTITDTQYF.

The chain uses TRBV4-3 and TRBJ2-1; D unresolved. The CDR3 consists of 15 residues. Trimming took 2 bases from V and 0 from J, leaving 8 bases between them. CDR1 and CDR2 (germline): LGHNA, YSLEER. As DNA, the CDR3 is TGCGCCAGCAGCCAATTTACAAGCTCCTACAATGAGCAGTTCTTC. Protein sequence: CASSQFTSSYNEQFF.

This chain links TRBV9 with TRBJ1-1, with D tentatively TRBD1 (6 bases). The V end lost 1 base, the J end lost 1 base, and 8 bases lay between the germline ends. Germline V lookup: CDR1 SGDLS, CDR2 YYNGEE. The CDR3 loop spans 14 amino acids. CDR3 sequence: CASSVQGQNTEAFF. DNA of the CDR3: TGTGCCAGCAGCGTACAGGGGCAGAACACTGAAGCTTTCTTT.

This CDR3 reads CASSEGPTWAFF. The CDR3 nucleotides are TGTGCCAGCAGTGAAGGGCCCACGTGGGCTTTCTTT. This chain uses TRBV2 with TRBJ1-1; D is uncertain. V dropped 1 base and J dropped 11 bases, with 11 bases sitting between them. Germline loops: CDR1 SNHLY, CDR2 FYNNEI. The CDR3 totals 12 residues.

The chain joins TRBV30 to TRBJ2-7, with D perhaps TRBD2 (6 bases). Germline V gives CDR1 GTSNPN, CDR2 SVGIG (reference sequence). Trimming removed 3 bases from V and 2 bases from J, with 14 bases in between. CDR3 length equals 14 residues. This CDR3 reads CAWSRTGGPYEQYF. The CDR3 DNA is TGTGCCTGGAGCCGGACCGGGGGACCCTACGAGCAGTACTTC.

This clone has just a few counts. CDR3 in DNA: TGTGCCAGCAGCGGAACAACTACTAGCGGGATTTTAAATGAGCAGTTCTTC. It codes for CASSGTTTSGILNEQFF. The V gene is TRBV2, the J gene TRBJ2-1, with 10 bases that match TRBD2. Germline CDR1 is SNHLY and CDR2 is FYNNEI. The CDR3 contains 17 residues. The V gene end was trimmed by 6 bases and the J gene end by 7 bases; junction bases not matched to a gene: 15.